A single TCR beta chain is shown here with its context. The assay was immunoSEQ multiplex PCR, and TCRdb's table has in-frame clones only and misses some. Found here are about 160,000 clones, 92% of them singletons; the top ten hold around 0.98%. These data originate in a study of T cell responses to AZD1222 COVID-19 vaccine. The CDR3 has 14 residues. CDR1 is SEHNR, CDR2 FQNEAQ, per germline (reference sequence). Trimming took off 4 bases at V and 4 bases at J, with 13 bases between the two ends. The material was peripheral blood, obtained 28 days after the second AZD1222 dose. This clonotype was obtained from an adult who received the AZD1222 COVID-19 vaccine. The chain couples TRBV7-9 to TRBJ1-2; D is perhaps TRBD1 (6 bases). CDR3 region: CASSSASGAYGYTF. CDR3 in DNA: TGTGCCAGCAGCTCCGCTTCAGGGGCCTATGGCTACACCTTC.